The clone carrying this T cell receptor beta chain was recorded a few times. Its antigen remains unidentified. Library preparation for TCR beta used quantitative 5'-RACE with molecular barcodes. Via MiXCR, TCRdb re-called the 5' RACE reads, giving one row per CDR3 protein. The sample includes 100,000 to 150,000 distinct CDR3 sequences, around 9.7% seen only once; the top ten take roughly 3.3%. These data belong to a study of CD8 T cells in ankylosing spondylitis. General study results and limits: Clones linked to the disease showed a CD8+ phenotype. They occurred at relatively low frequencies in peripheral blood. Several of the motif variants were reported before in synovial fluid and blood from reactive arthritis.

CDR1 and CDR2 (germline): MNHEY, SVGAGI. V was trimmed by 4 bases and J by 2 bases, leaving 5 bases between them. The CDR3 covers 12 residues. The sequence came from a male donor with ankylosing spondylitis or in good health (not recorded which). The rearrangement joins TRBV6-5 to TRBJ1-2, with unresolved D. Sequenced material: blood, either unsorted or a sorted T cell fraction (not recorded which). CDR3 protein: CASSFDNYGYTF. The CDR3 region has the DNA TGTGCCAGCAGTTTCGACAACTATGGCTACACCTTC.